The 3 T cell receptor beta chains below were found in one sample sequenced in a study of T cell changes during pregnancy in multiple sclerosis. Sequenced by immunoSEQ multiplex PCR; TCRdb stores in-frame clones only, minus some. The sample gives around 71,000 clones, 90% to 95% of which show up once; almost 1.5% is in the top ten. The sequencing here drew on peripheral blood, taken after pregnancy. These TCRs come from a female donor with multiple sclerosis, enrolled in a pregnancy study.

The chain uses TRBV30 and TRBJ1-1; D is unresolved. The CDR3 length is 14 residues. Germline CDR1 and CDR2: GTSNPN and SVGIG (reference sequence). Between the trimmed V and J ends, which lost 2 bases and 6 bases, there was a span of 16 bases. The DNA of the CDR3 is TGTGCCTGGAGTTCGCCAGCCACGAGCGCTGAAGCTTTCTTT. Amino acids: CAWSSPATSAEAFF.

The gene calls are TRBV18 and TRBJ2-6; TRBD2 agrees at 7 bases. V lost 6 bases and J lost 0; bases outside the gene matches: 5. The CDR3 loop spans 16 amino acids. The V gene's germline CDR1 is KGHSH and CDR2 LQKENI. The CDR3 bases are TGTGCCAGCTCTATCAGCGGGGCCTCTGGGGCCAACGTCCTGACTTTC. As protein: CASSISGASGANVLTF.

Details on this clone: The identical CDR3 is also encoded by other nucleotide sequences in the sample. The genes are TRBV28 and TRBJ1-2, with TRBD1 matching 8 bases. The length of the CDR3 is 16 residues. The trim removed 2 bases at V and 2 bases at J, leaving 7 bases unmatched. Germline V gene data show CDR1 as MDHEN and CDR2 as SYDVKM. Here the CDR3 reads CASSLPGQGGNYGYTF. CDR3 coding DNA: TGTGCCAGCAGTTTACCCGGACAGGGAGGGAACTATGGCTACACCTTC.